Listed below are T cell receptor beta chains from one sample, sequenced in a study of blood T cell repertoires in COVID-19. Clones were sequenced by immunoSEQ multiplex PCR, and TCRdb holds only the in-frame ones, with some missing. The table shows about 73,000 clones, with over 60% occurring only once. The sequencing sample was made of peripheral blood. The origin of the receptors is a man in his 70s with COVID-19, enrolled during active disease. CDR3s include the opening cysteine and the closing phenylalanine or tryptophan. Clone size, where shown, is once, few, many, or a class for clones that have expanded.

TRBV28	NA	TRBJ1-1	CASSNSGGTEAFF
TRBV4-2	NA	TRBJ1-6	CASSQTRQYGSPLHF
TRBV24-1	NA	TRBJ2-1	CATSEAGQGNNEQFF
TRBV19	NA	TRBJ2-5	CASSGGTSSETQYF
TRBV18	NA	TRBJ2-3	CASSPPTSGRNADTQYF
TRBV28	few	TRBJ2-7	CASSSRGSGRALGGEQYF
TRBV28	NA	TRBJ1-5	CASSSGGYRLYQPQHF
TRBV7-8	few	TRBJ1-1	CASRLRRQGLNTEAFF
TRBV29-1	NA	TRBJ1-2	CSVEDTGQGTW
TRBV7-8	NA	TRBJ2-1	CASSSPRNNEQFF
TRBV6-4	NA	TRBJ2-2	CASSTRDYPTGELFF
TRBV28	NA	TRBJ2-1	CASSPPGGARPFF
TRBV14	NA	TRBJ2-7	CASSLDRRPYEQYF
TRBV6-5	NA	TRBJ2-7	CASRVAGGTGEQYF
TRBV29-1	NA	TRBJ2-7	CSVEGGTSGPYEQYF
TRBV30	NA	TRBJ1-5	CAWSGTNSNQPQHF
TRBV27	NA	TRBJ2-7	CASSPRAGGYFYEQYF
TRBV9	NA	TRBJ1-2	CASSPVGAYDYGYTF
TRBV5-6	few	TRBJ2-4	CASSLLLAGSIQYF
TRBV28	NA	TRBJ2-3	CASSFRLADTQYF
TRBV2	once	TRBJ2-2	CASGAQGSGELFF
TRBV5-5	NA	TRBJ2-2	CASSLSGQGITGELFF
TRBV19	NA	TRBJ2-1	CASSIRQLAGGNNEQFF
TRBV4-2	NA	TRBJ1-5	CASSQETGVGNQPQHF
TRBV7-2	few	TRBJ2-7	CASSLATGSLGEQYF
TRBV7-2	NA	TRBJ1-5	CASSPGLDQPQHF
TRBV2	NA	TRBJ2-5	CASSEVGARETQYF
TRBV7-2	NA	TRBJ2-7	CASSLTGGHPYEQYF
TRBV7-6	NA	TRBJ2-5	CASSLQATGEETQYF
TRBV4-1	NA	TRBJ2-7	CASSKTGNSYEQYF
TRBV9	few	TRBJ1-2	CASSVPSYGYTF
TRBV7-2	NA	TRBJ2-3	CASSSVYGDTQYF
TRBV18	NA	TRBJ1-1	CASSPGQNTEAFF
TRBV4-3	NA	TRBJ2-7	CASSQDHRESYEQYF
TRBV3-1/TRBV3-2	NA	TRBJ1-1	CASSLQGGYTEAFF
TRBV27	NA	TRBJ2-2	CASKGTGGHTGELFF
TRBV3-1/TRBV3-2	NA	TRBJ1-1	CASSPSGDTEAFF
TRBV5-1	NA	TRBJ2-1	CASSTQRDADNEQFF
TRBV28	NA	TRBJ1-4	CASSFGQGREKLFF
TRBV18	NA	TRBJ1-5	CASSPTGTGGNQPQHF
TRBV7-8	NA	TRBJ1-1	CASSRDREYAFF
TRBV5-6	NA	TRBJ1-2	CASSPTNYGYTF